This T cell receptor (beta chain) was identified in a study of blood T cell repertoires in COVID-19. Across the study: Both acute and convalescent COVID-19 samples were obtained from the United States, Italy and Spain.

Clones were sequenced by immunoSEQ multiplex PCR, and TCRdb holds only the in-frame ones, with some missing. This sample has around 64,000 clones; around 88% occur once, and the top ten carry approximately 20%. The V gene's germline CDR1 is MDHEN and CDR2 SYDVKM. This CDR3 region has 14 residues. The junction had 7 bases not matched to a gene; V was cut back by 2 bases and J by 12 bases. The clonotype was recovered from a woman older than 75 with acute or convalescent COVID-19. The chain recombines TRBV28 with TRBJ1-6; 7 bases match TRBD1. The specimen was peripheral blood. This CDR3 is CASSLDRVILPLHF. CDR3 nucleotides: TGTGCCAGCAGTTTAGACAGGGTGATTCTACCCCTCCACTTT.